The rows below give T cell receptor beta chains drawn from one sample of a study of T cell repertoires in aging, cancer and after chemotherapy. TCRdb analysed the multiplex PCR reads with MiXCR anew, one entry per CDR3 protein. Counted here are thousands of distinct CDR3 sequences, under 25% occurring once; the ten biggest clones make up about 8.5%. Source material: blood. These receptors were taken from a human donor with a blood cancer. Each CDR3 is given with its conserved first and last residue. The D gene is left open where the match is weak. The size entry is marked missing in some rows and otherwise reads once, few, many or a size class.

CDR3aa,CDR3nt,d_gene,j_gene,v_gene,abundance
CASSLAQGAEAFF,TGTGCCAGCAGCTTAGCACAGGGGGCTGAAGCTTTCTTT,TRBD1,TRBJ1-1,TRBV7-2,.
CASSLASRGGEQYF,TGTGCCAGCAGTTTAGCCAGCAGGGGCGGCGAGCAGTACTTC,.,TRBJ2-7,TRBV27,.
CASSLRSYEQYF,TGTGCCAGCAGCTTGCGATCCTACGAGCAGTACTTC,.,TRBJ2-7,TRBV5-6,medium-sized
CASSLLAGGPSDTQYF,TGTGCCAGCAGCTTGCTAGCGGGAGGTCCCTCAGATACGCAGTATTTT,TRBD2,TRBJ2-3,TRBV5-4,medium-sized
CASSPCYEQYF,TGTGCCAGCAGCCCATGCTACGAGCAGTACTTC,.,TRBJ2-7,TRBV21-1,few
CASSLEGKPIGGGYTF,TGCGCCAGCAGCTTGGAAGGGAAACCCATTGGAGGTGGCTACACCTTC,.,TRBJ1-2,TRBV5-1,once
CASSLGPSKAGELFF,TGTGCCAGCAGCTTAGGTCCATCCAAGGCTGGGGAGCTGTTTTTT,.,TRBJ2-2,TRBV7-2,few
CASSLAPSNTGELFF,TGTGCCAGCAGTTTAGCCCCTTCGAACACCGGGGAGCTGTTTTTT,.,TRBJ2-2,TRBV12-3/TRBV12-4,.
CASTVLAGGDTQYF,TGTGCCAGTACGGTGCTAGCGGGGGGAGATACGCAGTATTTT,TRBD2,TRBJ2-3,TRBV19,medium-sized
CASSRRGQENTGELFF,TGTGCCAGCTCACGAAGGGGACAGGAGAACACCGGGGAGCTGTTTTTT,TRBD1,TRBJ2-2,TRBV18,medium-sized
CAWVADNTGELFF,TGTGCCTGGGTAGCGGACAACACCGGGGAGCTGTTTTTT,.,TRBJ2-2,TRBV30,medium-sized
CASSLGTGGSGANVLTF,TGTGCCAGCAGCTTAGGGACAGGGGGCTCTGGGGCCAACGTCCTGACTTTC,TRBD1,TRBJ2-6,TRBV7-2,medium-sized
CASSPPTGIGSPLHF,TGTGCCAGCAGTCCCCCGACAGGGATAGGTTCACCCCTCCACTTT,TRBD1,TRBJ1-6,TRBV28,.
CATSREDSGETQYF,TGTGCCACCAGCAGAGAGGATAGCGGGGAGACCCAGTACTTC,TRBD2,TRBJ2-5,TRBV15,.
CSFSTGTALSDVHEQYF,TGCAGCTTCTCCACCGGGACAGCGCTCTCCGACGTCCACGAGCAGTACTTC,TRBD1,TRBJ2-7,TRBV29-1,medium-sized
CASSLGVSGETQYF,TGTGCCAGCAGTTTGGGGGTCAGTGGGGAGACCCAGTACTTC,.,TRBJ2-5,TRBV6-2/TRBV6-3,medium-sized